This TCR beta chain was identified during a study of blood T cell repertoires in COVID-19. About the study: T cells, B-cell-depleted T cells, or PBMCs provided the cDNA or gDNA that served as material.

Cohort 3 recovery required two negative PCRs, clearance, or symptom resolution. In this sample, this clone turned up a few times. In the source study's methods: Using reference gene primer amplification, nucleated cell counts were estimated. Repertoires were generated with immunoSEQ multiplex PCR, while TCRdb's copy carries only in-frame clones and drops some. V and J calls and clone size are copied from that table; D and trimming were computed from the DNA. This sample carries under 450,000 clones, 80% to 90% of them seen once, and the ten largest clones take under 1.5%. The CDR3 is 12 residues long. Germline V CDR1 and CDR2: PRHDT, FYEKMQ (reference sequence). V dropped 5 bases and J dropped 8 bases, with 12 bases sitting between them.

The V call is TRBV13, the J call TRBJ1-1; D is perhaps TRBD1 (6 bases). Input material: PBMCs or T cells enriched from blood (not recorded which). This clonotype was obtained from a man younger than 45 who had recovered from COVID-19. CDR3 coding DNA: TGTGCCAGCAGCGAGGACAGACTCGAAGCTTTCTTT. Protein product: CASSEDRLEAFF.